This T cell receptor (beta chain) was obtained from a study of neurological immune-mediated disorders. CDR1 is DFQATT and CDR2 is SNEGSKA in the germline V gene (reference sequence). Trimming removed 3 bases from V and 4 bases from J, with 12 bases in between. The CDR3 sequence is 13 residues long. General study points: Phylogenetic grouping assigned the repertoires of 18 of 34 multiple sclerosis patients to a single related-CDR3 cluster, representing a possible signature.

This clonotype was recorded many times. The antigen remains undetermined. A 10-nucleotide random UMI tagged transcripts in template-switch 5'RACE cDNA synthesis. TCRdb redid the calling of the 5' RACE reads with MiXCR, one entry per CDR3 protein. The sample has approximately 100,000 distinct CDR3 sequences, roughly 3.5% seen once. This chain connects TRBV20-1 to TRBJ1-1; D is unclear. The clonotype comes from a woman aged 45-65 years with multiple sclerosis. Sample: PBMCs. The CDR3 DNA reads TGCAGTGCTAGCCCTCGGGTGGGCACTGAAGCTTTCTTT. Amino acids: CSASPRVGTEAFF.